Listed below are T cell receptor beta chains from one sample, sequenced in a study of blood T cell repertoires in COVID-19. Sequencing was performed with immunoSEQ multiplex PCR; in TCRdb, only in-frame clones are kept and a portion is missing. In the table there are 48,000 or so clones, about nine tenths of which are singletons. The specimen sequenced was peripheral blood. These receptors were taken from a woman aged 80 or older with COVID-19, enrolled during active disease. Both conserved end residues are part of each CDR3. The D gene is left open where the match is weak. Clone size is shown for a subset of rows, as once, few, many or a class of expanded clone.

J: TRBJ1-4
size: -
V: TRBV27
D: -
DNA: TGTGCCAGCAGTTTATATGGCCGCAATGAAAAACTGTTTTTT
CDR3: CASSLYGRNEKLFF

J: TRBJ2-6
size: -
V: TRBV5-4
D: -
DNA: TGTGCCAGCAGCTTGCAGGCAGGGGGGCCCTCCGGGGCCAACGTCCTGACTTTC
CDR3: CASSLQAGGPSGANVLTF

J: TRBJ1-6
size: -
V: TRBV7-2
D: -
DNA: TGTGCCAGCAGCTTCCCCGGAGGGCCAGTGAATTCACCCCTCCACTTT
CDR3: CASSFPGGPVNSPLHF

J: TRBJ2-2
size: few
V: TRBV7-9
D: -
DNA: TGTGCCAGCAGCTTAGTTGCCAGTAACACCGGGGAGCTGTTTTTT
CDR3: CASSLVASNTGELFF

J: TRBJ2-1
size: -
V: TRBV6-1
D: TRBD2
DNA: TGTGCCAGCAGTGAATGGGGTAGCGGGGGCCCCGAGAATGAGCAGTTCTTC
CDR3: CASSEWGSGGPENEQFF

J: TRBJ1-1
size: -
V: TRBV13
D: -
DNA: TGTGCCAGCAGCATCCCCTTAGGAGGGGAAGCTTTCTTT
CDR3: CASSIPLGGEAFF

J: TRBJ2-1
size: once
V: TRBV7-2
D: TRBD2
DNA: TGTGCCAGCAGCCCCACTAGCGGGAATTACAATGAGCAGTTCTTC
CDR3: CASSPTSGNYNEQFF

J: TRBJ1-2
size: -
V: TRBV5-6
D: TRBD1
DNA: TGTGCCAGCAGCTCCATGTCTGTTGACAGGGTCTATGGCTACACCTTC
CDR3: CASSSMSVDRVYGYTF

J: TRBJ2-4
size: -
V: TRBV3-1/TRBV3-2
D: -
DNA: TGTGCCAGCAGCCAACATTCGACGGAGCCCAAAAACATTCAGTACTTC
CDR3: CASSQHSTEPKNIQYF

J: TRBJ1-5
size: -
V: TRBV30
D: -
DNA: TGTGCCTGGAGTGTGGGGGGGCGGCGGGCCCAGCATTTT
CDR3: CAWSVGGRRAQHF

J: TRBJ2-3
size: -
V: TRBV5-4
D: TRBD2
DNA: TGTGCCAGCAGCTGGAGCGGGGGGGCATCAGATACGCAGTATTTT
CDR3: CASSWSGGASDTQYF

J: TRBJ2-1
size: -
V: TRBV11-3
D: -
DNA: TGTGCCAGCAGCTTAGGGAGGAGACCCAATGAGCAGTTCTTC
CDR3: CASSLGRRPNEQFF

J: TRBJ1-5
size: -
V: TRBV28
D: TRBD1
DNA: TGTGCCAGTAGGGGACAGACCAATCAGCCCCAGCATTTT
CDR3: CASRGQTNQPQHF

J: TRBJ1-1
size: once
V: TRBV12-3/TRBV12-4
D: -
DNA: TGTGCCAGCAGTTTGGCGGAGAACACTGAAGCTTTCTTT
CDR3: CASSLAENTEAFF

J: TRBJ1-2
size: -
V: TRBV5-1
D: -
DNA: TGCGCCAGCAGCTTGGACAGGGTCCCCTATGGCTACACCTTC
CDR3: CASSLDRVPYGYTF

J: TRBJ1-4
size: -
V: TRBV4-2
D: -
DNA: TGTGCCAGCAGCCTTATAACATGGGAAAAACTGTTTTTT
CDR3: CASSLITWEKLFF

J: TRBJ2-7
size: -
V: TRBV7-9
D: -
DNA: TGTGCCAGCAGCTTAGTTGGGGGCGTACCTTACGAGCAGTACTTC
CDR3: CASSLVGGVPYEQYF

J: TRBJ2-5
size: -
V: TRBV3-1/TRBV3-2
D: -
DNA: TGTGCCAGCAGAGACAGGCTGGAGACCCAGTACTTC
CDR3: CASRDRLETQYF

J: TRBJ2-7
size: -
V: TRBV27
D: TRBD2
DNA: TGTGCCAGCAGTTTATCTGGTGCTAGCGGGAGATCGGAGCGGTACTTC
CDR3: CASSLSGASGRSERYF

J: TRBJ1-1
size: -
V: TRBV2
D: -
DNA: TGTGCCAGCAGTGAAACCGCGGGGGGGACTGAAGCTTTCTTT
CDR3: CASSETAGGTEAFF

J: TRBJ1-5
size: -
V: TRBV2
D: TRBD1
DNA: TGTGCCAGCAGTACTGGGGCAGGGGGCGGTCAGCCCCAGCATTTT
CDR3: CASSTGAGGGQPQHF

J: TRBJ2-1
size: -
V: TRBV11-3
D: -
DNA: TGTGCCAGCAGCTTGGCAGCCCAGGGGTATGAGCAGTTCTTC
CDR3: CASSLAAQGYEQFF

J: TRBJ1-6
size: few
V: TRBV5-1
D: TRBD1
DNA: TGCGCCAGCAGCAGCGGACAGGGAAAAGTGAATTCACCCCTCCACTTT
CDR3: CASSSGQGKVNSPLHF

J: TRBJ1-3
size: -
V: TRBV5-5
D: -
DNA: TGTGCCAGCAGCTTGGGACACCCAGGTTACTCTGGAAACACCATATATTTT
CDR3: CASSLGHPGYSGNTIYF

J: TRBJ2-3
size: -
V: TRBV7-2
D: TRBD2
DNA: TGTGCCAGCAGCCCCTGGACTAGCGGGAGTGGAACAGATACGCAGTATTTT
CDR3: CASSPWTSGSGTDTQYF

J: TRBJ2-1
size: -
V: TRBV7-6
D: TRBD2
DNA: TGTGCCAGCAGCCCCAATCAGGGACTAGCGGGAGGCTCCTACAATGAGCAGTTCTTC
CDR3: CASSPNQGLAGGSYNEQFF

J: TRBJ1-1
size: -
V: TRBV7-2
D: TRBD1
DNA: TGTGCCAGCAGCCCACAGGGGGTCGGCACTGAAGCTTTCTTT
CDR3: CASSPQGVGTEAFF

J: TRBJ1-6
size: -
V: TRBV18
D: -
DNA: TGTGCCAGCTCACCAAGGGACTTAGGTTCACCCCTCCACTTT
CDR3: CASSPRDLGSPLHF

J: TRBJ1-2
size: -
V: TRBV11-1
D: TRBD1
DNA: TGTGCCAGCAGCCGTACGACAGGGCCCGAGGGCTACACCTTC
CDR3: CASSRTTGPEGYTF

J: TRBJ1-1
size: -
V: TRBV2
D: -
DNA: TGTGCCAGCAGGGAACACGGTAAACTGAACACTGAAGCTTTCTTT
CDR3: CASREHGKLNTEAFF

J: TRBJ1-1
size: -
V: TRBV28
D: -
DNA: TGTGCCAGCAGTTTAAGACAAGAGAACACTGAAGCTTTCTTT
CDR3: CASSLRQENTEAFF

J: TRBJ2-5
size: once
V: TRBV7-8
D: TRBD1
DNA: TGTGCCAGCACGGGACAGGGTGACGGGACCCAGTACTTC
CDR3: CASTGQGDGTQYF

J: TRBJ1-2
size: -
V: TRBV5-1
D: -
DNA: TGCGCCAGCAGCTTTACACAAACTAACTATGGCTACACCTTC
CDR3: CASSFTQTNYGYTF

J: TRBJ1-1
size: -
V: TRBV9
D: -
DNA: TGTGCCAGCAGCAGGGGGGGCCTAAACACTGAAGCTTTCTTT
CDR3: CASSRGGLNTEAFF

J: TRBJ1-6
size: -
V: TRBV11-2
D: TRBD1
DNA: TGTGCCAGCAGCTCCCCACAGGGGGGAGGGTGGGGTAATTCACCCCTCCACTTT
CDR3: CASSSPQGGGWGNSPLHF

J: TRBJ1-2
size: -
V: TRBV30
D: TRBD1
DNA: TGTGCCTGGCAGAGCCCGGGACAGTATGGCTACACCTTC
CDR3: CAWQSPGQYGYTF

J: TRBJ2-3
size: -
V: TRBV7-6
D: -
DNA: TGTGCCAGCAGCTCCTCGGGGAGGGGGGGGACAACAGATACGCAGTATTTT
CDR3: CASSSSGRGGTTDTQYF

J: TRBJ1-5
size: medium-sized
V: TRBV7-8
D: TRBD1
DNA: TGTGCCAGCAGCTTAGGGACAGGGGACAATCAGCCCCAGCATTTT
CDR3: CASSLGTGDNQPQHF

J: TRBJ2-5
size: -
V: TRBV6-5
D: TRBD1
DNA: TGTGCCAGCAATGGGGGACAGGGGAACCAAGAGACCCAGTACTTC
CDR3: CASNGGQGNQETQYF

J: TRBJ1-3
size: -
V: TRBV7-6
D: TRBD1
DNA: TGTGCCAGCAGACGGTCGGACAGGGGGCTTGGAAACACCATATATTTT
CDR3: CASRRSDRGLGNTIYF

J: TRBJ2-1
size: -
V: TRBV5-8
D: -
DNA: TGTGCCAGCAGCCTCTCCAGGGGAAACTCCTACAATGAGCAGTTCTTC
CDR3: CASSLSRGNSYNEQFF

J: TRBJ2-7
size: -
V: TRBV7-6
D: -
DNA: TGTGCCAGCAGCTTAAGGGAGGCTGGCCACGAGCAGTACTTC
CDR3: CASSLREAGHEQYF

J: TRBJ1-6
size: -
V: TRBV5-1
D: TRBD1
DNA: TGCGCCAGCGGGCCTACGGGACAGTATAATTCACCCCTCCACTTT
CDR3: CASGPTGQYNSPLHF

J: TRBJ1-5
size: -
V: TRBV19
D: -
DNA: TGTGCCAGTAGTAAGGGCCGGGAACAGCCCCAGCATTTT
CDR3: CASSKGREQPQHF

J: TRBJ1-1
size: -
V: TRBV5-8
D: -
DNA: TGTGCCAGCAGCGGGGGAGCGGGGGTTTCGAACACTGAAGCTTTCTTT
CDR3: CASSGGAGVSNTEAFF

J: TRBJ1-2
size: -
V: TRBV5-1
D: TRBD1
DNA: TGCGCCAGCAGCTGGACGACCGGGACAGGGGGAGGCTACACCTTC
CDR3: CASSWTTGTGGGYTF

J: TRBJ1-1
size: -
V: TRBV5-1
D: TRBD1
DNA: TGCGCCAGCAGCTTACAGGGGGGACAGGGGAACACTGAAGCTTTCTTT
CDR3: CASSLQGGQGNTEAFF

J: TRBJ1-4
size: -
V: TRBV5-1
D: -
DNA: TGCGCCAGCAGCTGGGACTCTCAGGTCAATGAAAAACTGTTTTTT
CDR3: CASSWDSQVNEKLFF

J: TRBJ2-7
size: -
V: TRBV9
D: -
DNA: TGTGCCAGCAGCCTCCGACTAGGGTCCTACGAGCAGTACTTC
CDR3: CASSLRLGSYEQYF

J: TRBJ1-2
size: -
V: TRBV19
D: -
DNA: TGTGCCAGTTCTTCTCGTTACACAGGCTCCTTCTATGGCTACACCTTC
CDR3: CASSSRYTGSFYGYTF

J: TRBJ2-1
size: -
V: TRBV29-1
D: TRBD2
DNA: TGCAGCGTTGCCAAAACCGGGACTAGCGGGGGGAACCCTTTGTTCTTC
CDR3: CSVAKTGTSGGNPLFF

J: TRBJ1-2
size: -
V: TRBV18
D: TRBD1
DNA: TGTGCCAGCTCACCGGGGACAGGGGACTATGGCTACACCTTC
CDR3: CASSPGTGDYGYTF

J: TRBJ1-5
size: -
V: TRBV18
D: -
DNA: TGTGCCAGCTCCCAGGGTCTAGCGGGTCAGCCCCAGCATTTT
CDR3: CASSQGLAGQPQHF

J: TRBJ2-3
size: -
V: TRBV19
D: TRBD2
DNA: TGTGCCAGTGCGCCGGGACTAGCGATGGCAGATACGCAGTATTTT
CDR3: CASAPGLAMADTQYF

J: TRBJ2-1
size: -
V: TRBV11-3
D: -
DNA: TGTGCCAGCAGCTCCCTCTACAATGAGCAGTTCTTC
CDR3: CASSSLYNEQFF

J: TRBJ2-3
size: -
V: TRBV6-1
D: TRBD2
DNA: TGTGCCAGCAGTGAACGGAGTAGCGGGGGACCAGATACGCAGTATTTT
CDR3: CASSERSSGGPDTQYF